The 10 T cell receptor beta chains below were found in one sample sequenced in a study of blood T cell repertoires in COVID-19. TCRdb's table, derived via immunoSEQ multiplex PCR, lists solely in-frame clones and lacks some. The data contain about 190,000 clones, about four fifths of them seen just once; the ten biggest clones take up 3.2%. The sample comprised PBMCs or T cells enriched from blood (not recorded which). The receptor source for this set is a woman aged 25 to 45 who had recovered from COVID-19.

The chain employs TRBV6-5 and TRBJ1-1; a weak D match, TRBD1 (5 bases). V lost 0 bases to trimming and J lost 4 bases, with 15 bases between them. The CDR3 is made up of 16 amino acids. Germline V CDR1 and CDR2: MNHEY, SVGAGI. The CDR3 is CASSYSGLGGSTEAFF. As DNA, the CDR3 is TGTGCCAGCAGTTACTCCGGTCTTGGGGGGTCCACTGAAGCTTTCTTT.

The chain is built from TRBV10-1 and TRBJ1-2, with 11 bases that match TRBD1. Germline V CDR1 and CDR2: WNHNN, SYGVQD (reference sequence). The trim removed 8 bases at V and 5 bases at J, leaving 4 bases unmatched. CDR3 length: 13 residues. DNA of the CDR3: TGCGCCAGCGCCGGGACAGGGGGGTATGGCTACACCTTC. Its translation is CASAGTGGYGYTF.

This clone was seen a few times. The genes are TRBV12-3 or TRBV12-4 and TRBJ2-1, with D unresolved. The CDR3 covers 12 residues. V was shortened by 7 bases and J by 3 bases, with 7 bases between the two germline ends. The CDR3 region is CASTKHYNEQFF. Here the CDR3 DNA reads TGTGCCAGCACCAAACACTACAATGAGCAGTTCTTC.

The CDR3: CASSKLCPGLQLYEQYF. In DNA form, the CDR3 reads TGTGCCAGCAGCAAATTATGCCCGGGACTACAGCTCTACGAGCAGTACTTC. V is TRBV21-1 and J is TRBJ2-7; TRBD2, the D gene given by the table, was not confirmed from the DNA. TRBV21-1 is a recognized pseudogene. CDR3 length: 17 residues.

V gene TRBV3-1 (or the pseudogene TRBV3-2) combines with J gene TRBJ2-7; 8 bases fit TRBD2. The CDR3 is 15 amino acids. Germline lookup yields CDR1 LGHDT and CDR2 YNNKEL (reference sequence). Trimming at V came to 3 bases and at J to 3 bases, leaving 7 bases not matched to a gene. The CDR3 DNA follows: TGTGCCAGCAGCCACAAGCGGGGGAGATTCTACGAGCAGTACGTC. Encoded protein: CASSHKRGRFYEQYV.

This clone was observed a few times. The chain uses TRBV5-3 and TRBJ2-7; TRBD2 agrees at 8 bases. TRBV5-3 is annotated as an ORF whose role is uncertain. There are 14 residues in the CDR3. Trimming took 8 bases from V and 5 from J; bases not matched to a gene: 12. CDR3 sequence: CASSPRGGGDEQYV. In nucleotides, the CDR3 is TGTGCCAGTAGCCCACGGGGGGGAGGGGACGAGCAGTACGTC.

The CDR3 region has the DNA TGTGCCAGCAGTGGCGGACAGGGTATAGCCAGTAGTCAGCCCCAGCATTTT. Its translation: CASSGGQGIASSQPQHF. The chain carries TRBV2 and TRBJ1-5; 8 bases agree with TRBD1. Germline CDR1 reads SNHLY; CDR2 reads FYNNEI. The CDR3 is 17 amino acids. The trim removed 4 bases at V and 6 bases at J, leaving 14 bases unmatched.

CDR3 residues: CASSSVSGANVLTF. The CDR3 DNA reads TGTGCCAGTAGTAGCGTGTCTGGGGCCAACGTCCTGACTTTC. The rearrangement links TRBV19 to TRBJ2-6; D is unresolved. The germline V and J ends were trimmed by 4 bases and 1 base, with 5 bases remaining between them. The CDR3 length is 14 residues. Germline CDR1 LNHDA, CDR2 SQIVND (reference sequence).

The chain couples TRBV11-2 to TRBJ2-7; 9 nucleotides agree with TRBD2. Per germline, CDR1 SGHAT and CDR2 FQNNGV. The CDR3 extends over 17 amino acids. The J segment lost 4 bases and the V segment lost 1 base, leaving 11 bases of the junction unmatched. This CDR3 reads CASSLGGYSGSFYEQYF. CDR3 in DNA: TGTGCCAGCAGCTTAGGAGGGTATAGCGGGAGCTTTTACGAGCAGTACTTC.

This chain links TRBV2 with TRBJ2-7; 11 positions agree with TRBD2. V was pared by 6 bases and J by 4 bases, with 14 bases of the junction left unmatched. The CDR3 has 17 residues. CDR1 is SNHLY, CDR2 FYNNEI, per germline. CDR3 sequence reads: CASSGPLAGGPTYEQYF. In nucleotides, the CDR3 is TGTGCCAGCAGCGGACCCTTAGCGGGAGGGCCTACATACGAGCAGTACTTC.